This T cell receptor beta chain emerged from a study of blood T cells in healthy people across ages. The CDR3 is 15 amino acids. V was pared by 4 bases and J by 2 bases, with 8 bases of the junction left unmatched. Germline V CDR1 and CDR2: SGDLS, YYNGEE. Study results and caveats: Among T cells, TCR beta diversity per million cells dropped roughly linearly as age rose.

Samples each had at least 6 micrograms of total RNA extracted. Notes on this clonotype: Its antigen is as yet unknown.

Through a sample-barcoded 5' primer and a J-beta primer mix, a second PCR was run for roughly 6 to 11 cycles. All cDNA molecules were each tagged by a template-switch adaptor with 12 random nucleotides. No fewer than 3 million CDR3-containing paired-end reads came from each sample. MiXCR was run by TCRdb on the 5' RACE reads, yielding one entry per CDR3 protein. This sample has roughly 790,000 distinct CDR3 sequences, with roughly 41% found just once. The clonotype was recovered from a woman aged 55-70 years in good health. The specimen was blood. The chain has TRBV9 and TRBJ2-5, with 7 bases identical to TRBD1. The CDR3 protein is CASSITQGWQETQYF. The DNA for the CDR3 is TGTGCCAGCAGCATAACACAGGGGTGGCAAGAGACCCAGTACTTC.